This is a list of T cell receptor beta chains from one sample in a study of shared T cell receptors in the human thymus. Some clones are missing from TCRdb's copy, which holds only in-frame ones; the method was immunoSEQ multiplex PCR. This sample has hundreds of thousands of clones; roughly 86% occur once, and the top ten carry 0.0094%. This sample was shared with a second study, whose subject was human thymus T cells.

The sequenced material came from thymocytes. These receptors originate from a boy in the first two years of life with a congenital heart defect. Each CDR3 is given with its conserved first and last residue. Fields, in order: clone size, V gene, D gene, J gene, CDR3 DNA, CDR3 protein. The D gene is left open where the match is weak. The size of a clone is reported for some rows only, either as once, few or many, or as a class for expanded clones.

clone size: -; V gene: TRBV6-1; D gene: -; J gene: TRBJ2-1; CDR3 DNA: TGTGCCAGCAGTGAAATTTTGGCAGACAATGAGCAGTTCTTC; CDR3 protein: CASSEILADNEQFF
clone size: -; V gene: TRBV2; D gene: -; J gene: TRBJ2-3; CDR3 DNA: TGTGCCAGCAGTGCCGGGGCAGGGGAAGCAACAGATACGCAGTATTTT; CDR3 protein: CASSAGAGEATDTQYF
clone size: -; V gene: TRBV6-1; D gene: -; J gene: TRBJ1-2; CDR3 DNA: TGTGCCAGCAGTGAAGCCGTAATAGATCGGGACTATGGCTACACCTTC; CDR3 protein: CASSEAVIDRDYGYTF
clone size: -; V gene: TRBV18; D gene: -; J gene: TRBJ1-1; CDR3 DNA: TGTGCCAGCTCACCCGGACAGACTGAAGCTTTCTTT; CDR3 protein: CASSPGQTEAFF
clone size: -; V gene: TRBV5-4; D gene: -; J gene: TRBJ2-7; CDR3 DNA: TGTGCCAGCACAAGGGGGGGAACCTACGAGCAGTACTTC; CDR3 protein: CASTRGGTYEQYF
clone size: -; V gene: TRBV6-5; D gene: TRBD1; J gene: TRBJ2-1; CDR3 DNA: TGTGCCAGCAGTTCCCGGGACAGGGGGGACAATGAGCAGTTCTTC; CDR3 protein: CASSSRDRGDNEQFF
clone size: -; V gene: TRBV30; D gene: TRBD1; J gene: TRBJ1-5; CDR3 DNA: TGTGCCTGGAGTGCATCATTCAGGGGGCCAGGCAATCAGCCCCAGCATTTT; CDR3 protein: CAWSASFRGPGNQPQHF
clone size: -; V gene: TRBV13; D gene: TRBD2; J gene: TRBJ2-1; CDR3 DNA: TGTGCCAGCAGCTTAAGACTCATAGCGGGAGGGGGGGATGAGCAGTTCTTC; CDR3 protein: CASSLRLIAGGGDEQFF
clone size: once; V gene: TRBV7-6; D gene: TRBD2; J gene: TRBJ2-1; CDR3 DNA: TGTGCCAGCAGCTTATCTAGCGGGAGTAATTACAATGAGCAGTTCTTC; CDR3 protein: CASSLSSGSNYNEQFF
clone size: -; V gene: TRBV7-2; D gene: -; J gene: TRBJ2-3; CDR3 DNA: TGTGCCAGCTGCGGGACTGGGTCTAGCACAGATACGCAGTATTTT; CDR3 protein: CASCGTGSSTDTQYF
clone size: -; V gene: TRBV28; D gene: TRBD2; J gene: TRBJ2-2; CDR3 DNA: TGTGCCAGCAGTTTATTAGCGGGTACCGGGGAGCTGTTTTTT; CDR3 protein: CASSLLAGTGELFF
clone size: -; V gene: TRBV11-2; D gene: TRBD2; J gene: TRBJ2-7; CDR3 DNA: TGTGCCAGCAGCTTATCCCGGGTCAGGGACGGCGGGAGTCCCAACGAGCAGTACTTC; CDR3 protein: CASSLSRVRDGGSPNEQYF
clone size: -; V gene: TRBV19; D gene: -; J gene: TRBJ1-5; CDR3 DNA: TGTGCCAGTAGGGCGCGCGGAACCGATAGCAATCAGCCCCAGCATTTT; CDR3 protein: CASRARGTDSNQPQHF
clone size: -; V gene: TRBV9; D gene: TRBD2; J gene: TRBJ2-1; CDR3 DNA: TGTGCCAGCAGCGTAGGTCTGACGACGGGGGGTGGCAATGAGCAGTTCTTC; CDR3 protein: CASSVGLTTGGGNEQFF
clone size: -; V gene: TRBV19; D gene: -; J gene: TRBJ1-2; CDR3 DNA: TGTGCCAGTCGGGAGGGAACGAGCTATGGCTACACCTTC; CDR3 protein: CASREGTSYGYTF
clone size: -; V gene: TRBV30; D gene: TRBD1; J gene: TRBJ1-2; CDR3 DNA: TGTGCCTGGAGCCCCCTTTCCGGGACAGACTATGGCTACACCTTC; CDR3 protein: CAWSPLSGTDYGYTF
clone size: -; V gene: TRBV9; D gene: TRBD1; J gene: TRBJ1-2; CDR3 DNA: TGTGCCAGCAGCGTCCTTGACAGGGGCCATGGCTACACCTTC; CDR3 protein: CASSVLDRGHGYTF
clone size: -; V gene: TRBV6-5; D gene: -; J gene: TRBJ2-1; CDR3 DNA: TGTGCCAGCAAGAAGGGGAATGAGCAGTTCTTC; CDR3 protein: CASKKGNEQFF
clone size: -; V gene: TRBV5-4; D gene: -; J gene: TRBJ1-4; CDR3 DNA: TGTGCCAGCAGCTTCAGACAGGCTATTAATGAAAAACTGTTTTTT; CDR3 protein: CASSFRQAINEKLFF
clone size: -; V gene: TRBV15; D gene: TRBD2; J gene: TRBJ2-1; CDR3 DNA: TGTGCCACCAGCGCCGGAAGGCCCAGGGAGCGGGAGGGCTCCTACAATGAGCAGTTCTTC; CDR3 protein: CATSAGRPREREGSYNEQFF
clone size: -; V gene: TRBV4-2; D gene: TRBD2; J gene: TRBJ2-3; CDR3 DNA: TGTGCCAGCAGCCATCGGTCGGAAAAGCGGGGGGGCCCAGATACGCAGTATTTT; CDR3 protein: CASSHRSEKRGGPDTQYF
clone size: -; V gene: TRBV5-1; D gene: TRBD2; J gene: TRBJ2-1; CDR3 DNA: TGCGCCAGCAGCTCGGGGACTAGCGGCCACAATGAGCAGTTCTTC; CDR3 protein: CASSSGTSGHNEQFF
clone size: -; V gene: TRBV9; D gene: TRBD2; J gene: TRBJ2-1; CDR3 DNA: TGTGCCAGCAGCGTAGTGGGCCTAGCGGACCCGAATGAGCAGTTCTTC; CDR3 protein: CASSVVGLADPNEQFF
clone size: -; V gene: TRBV6-6; D gene: -; J gene: TRBJ2-7; CDR3 DNA: TGTGCCAGCAGTCACGGAGGGTCTTCGGGCCCCGAGCAGTACTTC; CDR3 protein: CASSHGGSSGPEQYF
clone size: -; V gene: TRBV21-1; D gene: -; J gene: TRBJ2-1; CDR3 DNA: TGTGCCAGCAGCAATAGTCTAGCGGGGGACGGGAGCTCCTACAATGAGCAGTTCTTC; CDR3 protein: CASSNSLAGDGSSYNEQFF
clone size: -; V gene: TRBV7-8; D gene: -; J gene: TRBJ1-2; CDR3 DNA: TGTGCCAGCAGCCCGGGGAATGGCTACACCTTC; CDR3 protein: CASSPGNGYTF
clone size: -; V gene: TRBV5-1; D gene: TRBD1; J gene: TRBJ2-1; CDR3 DNA: TGCGCCAGCAGCTTGGCCGTTGGGGGGACAGGAGACCGAATTGGCCACAATGAGCAGTTCTTC; CDR3 protein: CASSLAVGGTGDRIGHNEQFF
clone size: -; V gene: TRBV5-6; D gene: -; J gene: TRBJ1-6; CDR3 DNA: TGTGCCAGCAGCTTAGGTAAGGGGCCCAATTCACCCCTCCACTTT; CDR3 protein: CASSLGKGPNSPLHF
clone size: -; V gene: TRBV7-6; D gene: -; J gene: TRBJ2-1; CDR3 DNA: TGTGCCTCATCCGACAGGTACAATGAGCAGTTCTTC; CDR3 protein: CASSDRYNEQFF
clone size: -; V gene: TRBV19; D gene: -; J gene: TRBJ2-4; CDR3 DNA: TGTGCCAGTAGTATAGTCGGGGTGTCCAAAAACATTCAGTACTTC; CDR3 protein: CASSIVGVSKNIQYF
clone size: few; V gene: TRBV14; D gene: -; J gene: TRBJ2-1; CDR3 DNA: TGTGCCAGCAGCCAAGCATCCCATTTTGAGAATGAGCAGTTCTTC; CDR3 protein: CASSQASHFENEQFF
clone size: -; V gene: TRBV14; D gene: -; J gene: TRBJ1-1; CDR3 DNA: TGTGCCAGCAGCCAAGATAGCTTCCACGGATTGACTGAAGCTTTCTTT; CDR3 protein: CASSQDSFHGLTEAFF
clone size: -; V gene: TRBV5-1; D gene: TRBD2; J gene: TRBJ2-1; CDR3 DNA: TGCGCCAGCAGCTGGTCTAGCGGGAGGGGCAATGAGCAGTTCTTC; CDR3 protein: CASSWSSGRGNEQFF
clone size: -; V gene: TRBV28; D gene: TRBD1; J gene: TRBJ1-5; CDR3 DNA: TGTGCCACCGCGCCCTACTACAGGGGCAATAGCAATCAGCCCCAGCATTTT; CDR3 protein: CATAPYYRGNSNQPQHF
clone size: -; V gene: TRBV19; D gene: -; J gene: TRBJ2-7; CDR3 DNA: TGTGCCAGTAGTATAGGGGCAGGGGACCCACCTAGCCCTTACGAGCAGTACTTC; CDR3 protein: CASSIGAGDPPSPYEQYF
clone size: -; V gene: TRBV5-8; D gene: -; J gene: TRBJ1-6; CDR3 DNA: TGTGCCAGCGGCAACCCGGCCCCCAGGTCCCTCCACTTT; CDR3 protein: CASGNPAPRSLHF
clone size: -; V gene: TRBV6-5; D gene: TRBD2; J gene: TRBJ2-6; CDR3 DNA: TGTGCCACGACCTTGCGGGGGGTCGGGGCCAACGTCCTGACTTTC; CDR3 protein: CATTLRGVGANVLTF
clone size: -; V gene: TRBV5-5; D gene: TRBD2; J gene: TRBJ2-7; CDR3 DNA: TGTGCCAGCAGCTCTTCCCTAGCGGCGGGGGGATACGAGCAGTACTTC; CDR3 protein: CASSSSLAAGGYEQYF
clone size: -; V gene: TRBV7-6; D gene: TRBD1; J gene: TRBJ1-1; CDR3 DNA: TGTGCCAGCAGCTTTCTTTACTGGGACAGGGAAGTAACTGAAGCTTTCTTT; CDR3 protein: CASSFLYWDREVTEAFF
clone size: -; V gene: TRBV19; D gene: TRBD1; J gene: TRBJ1-2; CDR3 DNA: TGTGCCAGTAGTATTTTTGTGGGACAGGGGTATGGCTACACCTTC; CDR3 protein: CASSIFVGQGYGYTF
clone size: -; V gene: TRBV5-1; D gene: -; J gene: TRBJ2-3; CDR3 DNA: TGCGCCAGCAGCTTCTCTACCAGGGGAACTAGCACAGATACGCAGTATTTT; CDR3 protein: CASSFSTRGTSTDTQYF
clone size: once; V gene: TRBV5-1; D gene: TRBD1; J gene: TRBJ1-1; CDR3 DNA: TGCGCCAGCAGCGGTTTCCGGGACAGGGTAACTGAAGCTTTCTTT; CDR3 protein: CASSGFRDRVTEAFF
clone size: few; V gene: TRBV5-1; D gene: -; J gene: TRBJ2-5; CDR3 DNA: TGCGCCAGCAGCTTCTATGGAGAGACCCAGTACTTC; CDR3 protein: CASSFYGETQYF
clone size: -; V gene: TRBV10-3; D gene: TRBD1; J gene: TRBJ1-5; CDR3 DNA: TGTGCCATCGGCAATACCACCGGACAGGGCAAATGCAATCAGCCCCAGCATTTT; CDR3 protein: CAIGNTTGQGKCNQPQHF
clone size: -; V gene: TRBV28; D gene: TRBD2; J gene: TRBJ2-5; CDR3 DNA: TGTGCCAGCAGTGGTCGCGGGGGCCAAGAGACCCAGTACTTC; CDR3 protein: CASSGRGGQETQYF
clone size: once; V gene: TRBV28; D gene: TRBD2; J gene: TRBJ2-2; CDR3 DNA: TGTGCCAGCAGTTTAGTAGGACTAGCGGGGGAGAAAAACACCGGGGAGCTGTTTTTT; CDR3 protein: CASSLVGLAGEKNTGELFF
clone size: -; V gene: TRBV28; D gene: -; J gene: TRBJ1-2; CDR3 DNA: TGTGCCAGCAGCCCCGGTTTTTCTAACTATGGCTACACCTTC; CDR3 protein: CASSPGFSNYGYTF
clone size: -; V gene: TRBV14; D gene: -; J gene: TRBJ1-2; CDR3 DNA: TGTGCCAGCAGCCCTGGGGCGTCGTACTATGGCTACACCTTC; CDR3 protein: CASSPGASYYGYTF
clone size: -; V gene: TRBV5-5; D gene: TRBD1; J gene: TRBJ2-7; CDR3 DNA: TGTGCCAGCAGCCCAGACAGGGGTGATGAGCAGTACTTC; CDR3 protein: CASSPDRGDEQYF
clone size: -; V gene: TRBV2; D gene: -; J gene: TRBJ2-3; CDR3 DNA: TGTGCCAGCAGTTACCGGGACTCAGATACGCAGTATTTT; CDR3 protein: CASSYRDSDTQYF
clone size: few; V gene: TRBV6-6; D gene: TRBD2; J gene: TRBJ2-1; CDR3 DNA: TGTGCCAGCAGCCTTCTAGCGGGGGGCTACAATGAGCAGTTCTTC; CDR3 protein: CASSLLAGGYNEQFF
clone size: few; V gene: TRBV4-3; D gene: TRBD1; J gene: TRBJ2-7; CDR3 DNA: TGCGCCAGCAGCCAAGGGGTTGGGACAGGCCCTCACGAGCAGTACTTC; CDR3 protein: CASSQGVGTGPHEQYF